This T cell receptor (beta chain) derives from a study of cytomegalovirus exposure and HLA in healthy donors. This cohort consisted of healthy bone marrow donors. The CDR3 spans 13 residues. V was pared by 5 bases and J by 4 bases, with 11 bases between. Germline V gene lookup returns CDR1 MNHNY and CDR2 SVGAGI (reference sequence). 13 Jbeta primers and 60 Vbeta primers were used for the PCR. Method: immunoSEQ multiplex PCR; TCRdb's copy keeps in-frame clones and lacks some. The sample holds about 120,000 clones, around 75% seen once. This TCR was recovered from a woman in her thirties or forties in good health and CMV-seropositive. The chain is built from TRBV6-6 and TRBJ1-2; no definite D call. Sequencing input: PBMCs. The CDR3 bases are TGTGCCAGCAGTCCCGAATCGGTCTATGGCTACACCTTC. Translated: CASSPESVYGYTF.